Listed below are T cell receptor beta chains from one sample, sequenced in a study of shared T cell receptors in the human thymus. Sequenced by immunoSEQ multiplex PCR; TCRdb stores in-frame clones only, minus some. The sample consists of a few hundred thousand clones, approximately 95% of them appearing once. The sequenced material came from thymocytes. Every receptor here comes from a human donor. Each CDR3 is given with its conserved first and last residue. Each record gives: D gene, clone size, J gene, V gene, CDR3 protein, CDR3 DNA. D genes are given only for firm matches. Not every row has a clone size; where given, it reads once, few, many or a size class.

.,.,TRBJ2-1,TRBV6-5,CASTDGWQTNEQFF,TGTGCCAGCACCGACGGGTGGCAGACCAATGAGCAGTTCTTC
.,.,TRBJ1-4,TRBV23-1,CASTRTQATNEKLFF,TGCGCCAGCACCCGGACCCAAGCAACTAATGAAAAACTGTTTTTT
.,.,TRBJ1-4,TRBV6-1,CARSDSTNEKLFF,TGTGCCAGGTCTGACTCGACTAATGAAAAACTGTTTTTT
.,.,TRBJ2-3,TRBV5-4,CASTPRASSTDTQYF,TGTGCCAGCACTCCAAGAGCGTCTAGCACAGATACGCAGTATTTT
TRBD1,.,TRBJ1-5,TRBV28,CASRRTGESNQPQHF,TGTGCCAGCAGACGGACAGGGGAGAGCAATCAGCCCCAGCATTTT
.,.,TRBJ2-7,TRBV21-1,CASRKGDSERTAEQYF,TGTGCCAGCAGAAAAGGGGATTCAGAGCGGACAGCCGAGCAGTACTTC
TRBD2,.,TRBJ2-2,TRBV25-1,CASSDPSGENTGELFF,TGTGCCAGCAGTGACCCTAGCGGTGAGAACACCGGGGAGCTGTTTTTT
TRBD1,.,TRBJ2-2,TRBV28,CASSFGDRGDANTGELFF,TGTGCCAGCAGTTTTGGGGACAGGGGGGACGCGAACACCGGGGAGCTGTTTTTT
TRBD1,.,TRBJ2-1,TRBV14,CASSTLGQGILNEQFF,TGTGCCAGCAGCACCCTAGGACAGGGCATACTCAATGAGCAGTTCTTC
TRBD1,.,TRBJ1-6,TRBV27,CASTQTGTARETPLHF,TGTGCCAGCACCCAGACCGGGACAGCCAGGGAAACACCCCTCCACTTT
TRBD2,.,TRBJ2-7,TRBV30,CACSPGGLAGSYEQYF,TGTGCCTGTTCCCCCGGGGGACTAGCGGGATCCTACGAGCAGTACTTC
.,.,TRBJ2-7,TRBV10-3,CAISESKGPYEQYF,TGTGCCATCAGTGAGTCGAAAGGGCCCTACGAGCAGTACTTC
.,.,TRBJ2-1,TRBV28,CASSLVRNEQFF,TGTGCCAGCAGTTTAGTCCGGAATGAGCAGTTCTTC
.,.,TRBJ2-1,TRBV6-1,CASSEALPSRYPYNEQFF,TGTGCCAGCAGTGAAGCGCTCCCTAGCCGCTACCCTTACAATGAGCAGTTCTTC
.,.,TRBJ2-1,TRBV28,CATQGTPDEQFF,TGTGCCACCCAAGGGACTCCAGACGAGCAGTTCTTC
TRBD2,few,TRBJ2-1,TRBV4-1,CASSQDRVGGPHEQFF,TGCGCCAGCAGCCAAGATCGGGTGGGAGGGCCCCATGAGCAGTTCTTC
TRBD1,once,TRBJ1-1,TRBV28,CASSYSGGQGCTEAFF,TGTGCCAGCAGTTATTCTGGGGGACAGGGCTGCACTGAAGCTTTCTTT
.,.,TRBJ2-1,TRBV6-5,CASSYPFNNEQFF,TGTGCCAGCAGTTACCCCTTTAACAATGAGCAGTTCTTC
.,.,TRBJ1-5,TRBV7-3,CASSYLDSHNQPQHF,TGTGCCAGCAGCTACCTGGACAGCCACAATCAGCCCCAGCATTTT
.,.,TRBJ2-3,TRBV6-1,CASRAGFTDTQYF,TGTGCCAGCAGAGCGGGCTTCACAGATACGCAGTATTTT
.,.,TRBJ1-2,TRBV28,CASSLPPGLSLGYTF,TGTGCCAGCAGTTTACCCCCAGGCCTGTCCCTGGGCTACACCTTC
.,.,TRBJ2-1,TRBV28,CASSFSQRAGDNEQFF,TGTGCCAGCAGTTTCAGTCAGAGGGCAGGAGACAATGAGCAGTTCTTC
TRBD1,once,TRBJ2-6,TRBV28,CASSLDRAGANVLTF,TGTGCCAGCAGTCTCGACAGGGCTGGGGCCAACGTCCTGACTTTC
TRBD1,.,TRBJ1-5,TRBV7-2,CASSSELGQGGSQPQHF,TGTGCCAGCAGCTCCGAGCTGGGACAGGGGGGAAGTCAGCCCCAGCATTTT
.,.,TRBJ2-7,TRBV29-1,CSASGAKEGEQYF,TGCAGCGCCTCAGGGGCCAAAGAGGGCGAGCAGTACTTC
.,.,TRBJ2-4,TRBV18,CASSPCDTLAKNIQYF,TGTGCCAGCTCACCATGCGATACTTTAGCCAAAAACATTCAGTACTTC
.,.,TRBJ2-6,TRBV19,CASSIMRLTPLGANVLTF,TGTGCCAGTAGTATCATGAGACTTACCCCTCTGGGAGCCAACGTCCTGACTTTC
.,.,TRBJ2-7,TRBV12-5,CASGARRGEQYF,TGTGCTAGTGGCGCCAGGAGAGGCGAGCAGTACTTC
.,.,TRBJ1-5,TRBV28,CASSLSYRGNQPQHF,TGTGCCAGCAGTTTAAGTTACAGGGGCAATCAGCCCCAGCATTTT
.,.,TRBJ2-7,TRBV4-1,CASSQSPRGGIGYEQYF,TGCGCCAGCAGCCAGTCCCCCCGGGGAGGCATCGGCTACGAGCAGTACTTC
.,.,TRBJ2-5,TRBV30,CAWSVPRTPETQYF,TGTGCCTGGAGTGTACCGAGGACCCCAGAGACCCAGTACTTC
TRBD1,.,TRBJ2-3,TRBV6-1,CASRTGTSTDTQYF,TGTGCCAGCAGGACAGGGACGAGCACAGATACGCAGTATTTT
TRBD2,.,TRBJ2-7,TRBV9,CASSRGPRRGDPSYEQYF,TGTGCCAGCAGCCGAGGCCCTCGTCGGGGGGACCCGAGCTACGAGCAGTACTTC
TRBD2,once,TRBJ2-1,TRBV9,CASSEGGTSGSWSNEQFF,TGTGCCAGCTCTGAGGGGGGGACTAGCGGGAGTTGGTCCAATGAGCAGTTCTTC
TRBD1,.,TRBJ2-7,TRBV29-1,CSVVGTGSTYEQYF,TGCAGCGTTGTCGGGACAGGTAGTACATACGAGCAGTACTTC
.,once,TRBJ2-4,TRBV18,CASSPPETTIAKNIQYF,TGTGCCAGCTCACCACCGGAGACCACGATAGCCAAAAACATTCAGTACTTC
.,.,TRBJ2-7,TRBV28,CASSGTSAYEQYF,TGTGCCAGCAGTGGGACGTCGGCCTACGAGCAGTACTTC
.,.,TRBJ1-4,TRBV5-4,CASSFNEKLFF,TGTGCCAGCAGCTTTAATGAAAAACTGTTTTTT
.,.,TRBJ2-7,TRBV7-8,CASSLERFGFYEQYF,TGTGCCAGCAGCTTAGAACGATTTGGGTTCTACGAGCAGTACTTC
.,.,TRBJ2-7,TRBV28,CASSWDWRGSYEQYF,TGTGCCAGCAGTTGGGATTGGCGGGGCTCCTACGAGCAGTACTTC
.,.,TRBJ2-2,TRBV6-1,CASSESPRARMNTGELFF,TGTGCCAGCAGTGAATCACCCCGTGCGCGGATGAACACCGGGGAGCTGTTTTTT
TRBD1,once,TRBJ1-4,TRBV25-1,CASSVRDSANEKLFF,TGTGCCAGCAGTGTACGGGACAGTGCTAATGAAAAACTGTTTTTT
TRBD1,few,TRBJ2-1,TRBV2,CASSVQGVYNEQFF,TGTGCCAGCAGCGTACAGGGGGTTTACAATGAGCAGTTCTTC
.,.,TRBJ2-7,TRBV6-5,CASSSPPGDSLYEQYF,TGTGCCAGCAGTTCCCCACCGGGGGACAGCCTCTACGAGCAGTACTTC
TRBD1,.,TRBJ1-4,TRBV11-2,CASRSGTGFLVTNEKLFF,TGTGCCAGCAGATCCGGGACAGGGTTTCTAGTGACTAATGAAAAACTGTTTTTT
TRBD1,.,TRBJ2-3,TRBV27,CASRDREGTDTQYF,TGTGCCAGCAGGGACAGGGAAGGGACAGATACGCAGTATTTT
TRBD2,.,TRBJ2-3,TRBV19,CASSRMGLAGGVSERDTQYF,TGTGCCAGTAGTAGGATGGGGCTAGCGGGAGGTGTATCGGAGAGAGATACGCAGTATTTT
TRBD1,.,TRBJ2-7,TRBV15,CATSSATGGLYEQYF,TGTGCCACCAGCAGTGCTACAGGGGGCCTGTACGAGCAGTACTTC
.,.,TRBJ1-1,TRBV12-2,CASRFETGRVGTEAFF,TGTGCAAGTCGCTTTGAGACAGGGAGGGTCGGCACTGAAGCTTTCTTT
TRBD1,.,TRBJ1-2,TRBV5-1,CASSTGQGNYGYTF,TGCGCCAGCAGCACGGGACAGGGTAACTATGGCTACACCTTC
TRBD2,.,TRBJ2-7,TRBV9,CASSVGAGTLYEQYF,TGTGCCAGCAGCGTAGGAGCGGGAACCCTTTACGAGCAGTACTTC
.,.,TRBJ1-1,TRBV27,CASSLYWNTEAFF,TGTGCCAGCAGTTTATATTGGAACACTGAAGCTTTCTTT
TRBD1,.,TRBJ1-1,TRBV28,CASSNWDRENTEAFF,TGTGCCAGCAGTAATTGGGACAGGGAGAACACTGAAGCTTTCTTT
TRBD1,.,TRBJ1-2,TRBV10-3,CAISGTGGNYGYTF,TGTGCCATCAGTGGGACAGGGGGGAACTATGGCTACACCTTC
.,.,TRBJ2-1,TRBV6-6,CASSPPQAPLNEQFF,TGTGCCAGCAGTCCTCCCCAGGCCCCCTTGAATGAGCAGTTCTTC